This T cell receptor beta chain appears in the sequencing data of a study of CD8 T cells in ankylosing spondylitis. TCRdb reanalysed the 5' RACE reads using MiXCR and keeps one entry per CDR3 protein. Of some 240,000 distinct CDR3 sequences listed, 15% to 20% are singletons. Germline V CDR1 and CDR2: SGHDT, YYEEEE. Trimming stripped 3 bases from V and 1 base from J, with 11 bases between. CDR3 length: 16 amino acids. J is TRBJ2-6 and V is TRBV5-6; TRBD1 or TRBD2 may be the D gene (5 bases each). The sample comprised blood, either unsorted or a sorted T cell fraction (not recorded which). This receptor was identified in a male donor with ankylosing spondylitis or in good health (not recorded which). CDR3 bases: TGTGCCAGCAGCTGGGACGGACGTTCTGGGGCCAACGTCCTGACTTTC. It encodes CASSWDGRSGANVLTF.